This is a list of T cell receptor beta chains from one sample in a study of monozygotic twins with inflammatory bowel disease. For each CDR3 protein, TCRdb gives one entry from its re-call of the 5' RACE reads, without DNA. This listing includes approximately 400,000 distinct CDR3 sequences. Source material: blood. The receptors shown here come from a human donor with ulcerative colitis or Crohn's disease, or a healthy co-twin of an affected twin (not recorded which). Each CDR3 is given with its conserved first and last residue.

v_call,j_call,cdr3_aa
TRBV4-2,TRBJ2-5,CASSPGDRGSQETQYF
TRBV20-1,TRBJ2-5,CSARGPLGLAGGSETQYF
TRBV19,TRBJ1-1,CASSGSRSGTEAFF
TRBV3-1,TRBJ2-3,CASFGGATDTQYF
TRBV7-9,TRBJ1-2,CASSLGQGLSPGYTF
TRBV4-3,TRBJ2-3,CASSPAGGSTDTQYF
TRBV2,TRBJ1-2,CASSGNYGYTF
TRBV7-9,TRBJ1-4,CASSFGSGTASGKLFF
TRBV24-1,TRBJ2-5,CATSDATGRGQETQYF
TRBV5-1,TRBJ2-2,CASSLRGTNTGELFF
TRBV30,TRBJ2-1,CAWSSGTPYNEQFF
TRBV20-1,TRBJ2-7,CSAREQRGTYEQYF
TRBV6-2/TRBV6-3,TRBJ2-1,CASSSFGTSGRGNEQFF
TRBV30,TRBJ2-1,CAWDRNNEQFF
TRBV5-1,TRBJ1-2,CASRGQGALPNYGYTF
TRBV7-6,TRBJ2-3,CASSLAGAGGLDTQYF
TRBV25-1,TRBJ1-2,CASSGGGGRFYGYTF
TRBV5-1,TRBJ2-4,CASSLGAVNSKNIQYF
TRBV7-9,TRBJ1-4,CASSLVGDGAERLFF
TRBV27,TRBJ2-7,CASSSGTAAYEQYF
TRBV2,TRBJ2-1,CASTFGLAGTSGEFF
TRBV7-6,TRBJ2-3,CASSLAGTGTYTDTQYF
TRBV19,TRBJ1-2,CASRSRQGAEGGYTF
TRBV19,TRBJ1-3,CASRTSFSGNTIYF
TRBV2,TRBJ2-7,CASSSAGRFAQYF